Listed here is a single T cell receptor (beta chain). The record originates from a study of blood T cell repertoires in COVID-19. Measured with immunoSEQ multiplex PCR; TCRdb has only the in-frame clones, and not every one. The sample contains some 300,000 clones, 75% to 90% of which appear only once. The CDR3 length is 16 residues. The V and J ends lost 3 bases and 1 base respectively, with 16 bases between them. CDR1 and CDR2 (germline): SGHRS, YFSETQ. Recruitment covered over 20 US areas and drew participants whose ages spanned roughly 18 to 90 years. The TCR sequence derives from a woman aged 40 to 50 who had recovered from COVID-19. Sequencing was performed on PBMCs or T cells enriched from blood (not recorded which). The rearrangement uses TRBV5-1 and TRBJ2-5; a possible D gene is TRBD2 (5 bases). The DNA for the CDR3 is TGCGCCAGCAGCTCCGGTTTGATCCGGGGCCAAGAGACCCAGTACTTC. Amino acid sequence: CASSSGLIRGQETQYF.